The source of this T cell receptor beta chain is a study of cytomegalovirus exposure and HLA in healthy donors. In the study overall: For the approximately 430 genotyped donors, 81% fell within the Caucasian-associated ancestry cluster. Findings and limits, study-wide: Per a prior analysis, the majority of TCR beta V segments were productive roughly 87% or roughly 30% of the time.

Primers included in the PCR were 60 Vbeta and 13 Jbeta primers. Produced via immunoSEQ multiplex PCR; TCRdb's table is partial and in-frame only. The sample consists of approximately 140,000 clones, over 60% of them appearing once. Germline values: CDR1 SGHRS, CDR2 YFSETQ. The CDR3 covers 16 residues. Trimming took 2 bases from V and 2 from J, leaving 14 bases between them. In its sample, this clone was seen a few times. The antigen remains unidentified. Source material: PBMCs. This receptor was taken from a woman aged 60-75 years in good health and CMV-seronegative. The J gene is TRBJ2-1, the V gene TRBV5-1; tentatively, D is TRBD2 (7 bases). This CDR3 reads CASSFRGGEPYNEQFF. CDR3 nucleotide sequence: TGCGCCAGCAGCTTCCGAGGGGGGGAGCCCTACAATGAGCAGTTCTTC.